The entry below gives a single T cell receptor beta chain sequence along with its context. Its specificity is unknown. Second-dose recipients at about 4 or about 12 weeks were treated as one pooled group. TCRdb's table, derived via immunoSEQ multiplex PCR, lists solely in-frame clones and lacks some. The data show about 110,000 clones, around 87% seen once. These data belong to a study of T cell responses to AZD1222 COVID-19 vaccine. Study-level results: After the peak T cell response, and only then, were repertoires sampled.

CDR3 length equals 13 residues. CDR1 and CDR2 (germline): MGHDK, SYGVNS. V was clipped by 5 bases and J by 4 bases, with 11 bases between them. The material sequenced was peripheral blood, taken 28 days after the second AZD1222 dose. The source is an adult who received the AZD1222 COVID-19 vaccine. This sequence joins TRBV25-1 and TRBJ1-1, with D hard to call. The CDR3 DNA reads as TGTGCCAGCAGTAATACGGGGAGCACTGAAGCTTTCTTT. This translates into CASSNTGSTEAFF.